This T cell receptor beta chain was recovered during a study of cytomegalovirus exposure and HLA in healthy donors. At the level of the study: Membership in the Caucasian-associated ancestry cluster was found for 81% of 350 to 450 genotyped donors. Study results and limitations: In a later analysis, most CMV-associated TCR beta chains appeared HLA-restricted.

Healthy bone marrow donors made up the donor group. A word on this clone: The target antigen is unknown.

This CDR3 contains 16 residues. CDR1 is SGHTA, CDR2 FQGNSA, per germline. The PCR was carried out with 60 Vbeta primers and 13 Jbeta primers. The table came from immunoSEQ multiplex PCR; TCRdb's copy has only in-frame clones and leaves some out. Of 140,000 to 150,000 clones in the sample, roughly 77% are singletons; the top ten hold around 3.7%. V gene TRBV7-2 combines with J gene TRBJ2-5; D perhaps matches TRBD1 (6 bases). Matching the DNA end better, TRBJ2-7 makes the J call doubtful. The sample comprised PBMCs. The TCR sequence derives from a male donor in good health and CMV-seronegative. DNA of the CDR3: TGTGCCAGCAGCTTAGCGGGGCAGGGGAATAAACTCGAGCAGTACTTC. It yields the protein CASSLAGQGNKLEQYF.